This T cell receptor (beta chain) was profiled in a study of blood T cell repertoires in COVID-19. About the study: Samples taken during acute and convalescent COVID-19 were collected in the United States, Italy and Spain. PBMCs, B-cell-depleted T cells, or T cells provided the cDNA or gDNA that made up the material.

How the authors handled the data: Counts of nucleated cells, estimated from reference gene primer amplification, were obtained. This table comes from immunoSEQ multiplex PCR, and its TCRdb copy is limited to in-frame clones, with some not included. For V, J and clone size, that table is used; D and trimming come from the DNA. The data show hundreds of thousands of clones, roughly 90% seen once. Patients of the Seattle cohort, enrolled during active infection, were followed longitudinally. The length of the CDR3 is 17 residues. The germline V gene encodes CDR1 MGHRA and CDR2 YSYEKL. V was clipped by 4 bases and J by 4 bases, with 17 bases between them. This clone occurred once.

Input material: peripheral blood. The receptor was derived from a woman in her seventies with COVID-19, enrolled during active disease. The chain is built from TRBV4-1 and TRBJ1-6; D not certain. This CDR3 reads CASSPRSGVWYNSPLHF. The CDR3 DNA follows: TGCGCCAGCAGCCCCCGTAGCGGGGTATGGTATAATTCACCCCTCCACTTT.